This T cell receptor (beta chain) was sequenced in a study of T cell responses to AZD1222 COVID-19 vaccine. This clone was recorded a few times. The V segment lost 8 bases and the J segment 7 bases; nucleotides outside the gene matches: 14. CDR3 length: 14 residues. Germline CDR1 MNHEY, CDR2 SVGAGI. Assay used: immunoSEQ multiplex PCR; TCRdb lists only in-frame clones, some missing. The sample consists of more than 85,000 clones, around 90% of them appearing once. Sequenced here: peripheral blood, sampled on day 0 of AZD1222 vaccination. This clonotype originated in an adult in good health. The chain combines TRBV6-5 with TRBJ2-7; 7 bases match TRBD1. This CDR3 reads CASEKRQGFMEQYF. CDR3 bases: TGTGCCAGCGAAAAGAGACAGGGTTTTATGGAGCAGTACTTC.